This TCR beta chain appears in the sequencing data of a study of shared clonotypes between healthy human individuals. Study background: Each donor had three CD4 naive, three CD4 memory, two CD8 naive and one CD8 memory plate.

Study outcomes and limitations: Rarefaction demonstrated incomplete sorted-subset sequencing despite large depth.

CD45RO-negative CD8 cells positively selected for CCR7 made up the naive population, which excluded terminally differentiated effector memory CD45RA+ cells. In the original workflow: Filtering of immunoSEQ junctional sequences could not match full-length read filtering. Measured with immunoSEQ multiplex PCR; TCRdb has only the in-frame clones, and not every one. The DNA was the basis for D and trimming; V, J and clone size are from that table. The sample lists some 2,000,000 clones; about 95% were seen once. Details on this clone: Its antigen is currently unknown.

Germline loops: CDR1 SGHNT, CDR2 YYREEE (reference sequence). The CDR3 runs 15 residues. Unmatched junction bases numbered 9, after V lost 4 bases and J lost 10 bases. The origin of this receptor is a man between 18 and 29 years old in good health. The sample comprised naive CD8+ T cells sorted from blood. The chain couples TRBV5-4 to TRBJ2-1, with TRBD2 identical over 12 bases. This CDR3 reads CASSLPASGRGEQFF. CDR3 sequence (DNA): TGTGCCAGCAGCCTCCCTGCTAGCGGGAGGGGCGAGCAGTTCTTC.